Following are 9 T cell receptor beta chains from one sample sequenced in a study of PD-L1 blockade in urothelial cancer. The repertoire was sequenced with immunoSEQ multiplex PCR; TCRdb's copy has only in-frame clones and lacks some. Of 70,000 to 95,000 clones in the sample, more than 70% were seen once. Time point of the sample: pretreatment peripheral blood. The sample here was PBMCs, taken around atezolizumab (anti-PD-L1) treatment. These TCRs come from a woman of 80 years or more with urothelial cancer.

This clone turned up a few times. The CDR3 DNA is TGTGCCAGCAGTCCAGCCGGGACAGCCTATGGCTACACCTTC. It encodes CASSPAGTAYGYTF. The chain employs TRBV28 and TRBJ1-2, with 7 bases lining up with TRBD1. Germline loops: CDR1 MDHEN, CDR2 SYDVKM. The CDR3 covers 14 residues. The ends lost 5 bases at V and 4 bases at J; junction bases unmatched: 7.

The chain links TRBV11-1 to TRBJ1-3; D gene ambiguous. V lost 8 bases and J lost 0, with 5 bases in between. Germline CDR1 is SGHAT and CDR2 is FQDESV (reference sequence). The CDR3 is made up of 12 amino acids. DNA for the CDR3: TGTGCCAGCGGGAGCTCTGGAAACACCATATATTTT. It codes for CASGSSGNTIYF.

The chain has TRBV18 and TRBJ2-7; D perhaps matches TRBD2 (7 bases). Per the germline V gene, CDR1 is KGHSH and CDR2 is LQKENI. Trimming took 1 base from V and 5 from J, leaving 9 bases between them. This CDR3 has 13 residues. The CDR3 sequence: CASSPRGGDEQYF. In DNA form, the CDR3 reads TGTGCCAGCTCACCACGAGGGGGGGACGAGCAGTACTTC.

The genes are TRBV5-4 and TRBJ2-5; possible D gene TRBD1, 6 bases. Per the germline V gene, CDR1 is SGHNT and CDR2 is YYREEE (reference sequence). The CDR3 runs 15 residues. Deletions cut 0 bases from V and 5 bases from J, with 14 bases between. The CDR3 sequence: CASSLVGGSGETQYF. CDR3 nucleotides: TGTGCCAGCAGCTTGGTTGGGGGCAGTGGGGAGACCCAGTACTTC.

This chain joins TRBV6-5 and TRBJ2-2, with 7 bases matching TRBD1. With V trimmed by 8 bases and J by 0 bases, 6 bases remained unmatched. Germline V gene data show CDR1 as MNHEY and CDR2 as SVGAGI. The CDR3 is made up of 15 amino acids. The CDR3 reads CASRRTGSNTGELFF. The DNA for the CDR3 is TGTGCCAGCCGGAGGACAGGCTCGAACACCGGGGAGCTGTTTTTT.

This clone has a handful of counts. This chain's CDR3 is CASSFPGDFVYEQYF. CDR3 DNA sequence: TGTGCCAGCAGTTTTCCGGGGGACTTCGTCTACGAGCAGTACTTC. The chain links TRBV28 to TRBJ2-7, with a weak D call TRBD2 (6 bases). The CDR3 runs to 15 residues. Looked up from germline, CDR1 is MDHEN and CDR2 is SYDVKM. V dropped 3 bases and J dropped 3 bases, with 15 bases sitting between them.

J is TRBJ2-7 and V is TRBV16, with 8 positions matching TRBD1. CDR3 length: 16 amino acids. V trimming: 2 bases; J trimming: 2 bases; junction bases outside the gene matches: 8. Germline lookup yields CDR1 KGHSY and CDR2 FQNENV. The CDR3 loop is CASSQRQGAMAYEQYF. The CDR3 DNA follows: TGTGCCAGCAGCCAAAGGCAGGGGGCCATGGCCTACGAGCAGTACTTC.

The CDR3 loop is CASRGTSGRTDTQYF. The CDR3 nucleotides are TGTGCCAGTAGGGGGACTAGCGGGAGAACAGATACGCAGTATTTT. The chain recombines TRBV19 with TRBJ2-3; 14 bases align to TRBD2. V gave up 6 bases and J gave up 3 bases; unmatched junction bases: 2. The CDR3 totals 15 residues. Germline V gene data show CDR1 as LNHDA and CDR2 as SQIVND (reference sequence).

V is TRBV5-1 and J is TRBJ1-2; D gene ambiguous. Germline assignment: CDR1 SGHRS and CDR2 YFSETQ. CDR3 length: 15 residues. Trimming removed 4 bases at V and 4 bases at J, with 17 bases between. The CDR3 region is CASSLRPAGIYGYTF. Here the CDR3 DNA reads TGCGCCAGCAGCCTACGCCCGGCAGGCATCTATGGCTACACCTTC.